In this sample, the clone carrying this T cell receptor (beta chain) turned up once. Germline values: CDR1 KGHDR, CDR2 SFDVKD. The CDR3 consists of 14 residues. Trimming stripped 1 base from V and 7 bases from J, with 10 bases between. The record originates from a study of blood T cell repertoires in COVID-19. Across the study: Sites in the United States, Italy and Spain provided acute and convalescent COVID-19 samples. Sources were T cells, B-cell-depleted T cells, or PBMCs; the material itself was cDNA or gDNA.

Per the original data handling: It was from reference gene primer amplification that nucleated cell counts were estimated. Data came from immunoSEQ multiplex PCR; TCRdb stores just in-frame clones and leaves some out. That table gives V, J and clone size, and the DNA gave D and trimming. The sample contains about 120,000 clones, approximately 90% of which appear only once. Sequencing was carried out using peripheral blood. The chain has TRBV24-1 and TRBJ2-1, with D tentatively TRBD1 (6 bases). The source is a woman in her 50s with acute or convalescent COVID-19. CDR3 loop: CATSDFSGENEQFF. The CDR3 DNA follows: TGTGCCACCAGTGATTTTTCAGGGGAGAATGAGCAGTTCTTC.